This is a list of T cell receptor beta chains from one sample in a study of cytomegalovirus exposure and HLA in healthy donors. The method was immunoSEQ multiplex PCR; TCRdb's version includes in-frame clones alone and lacks a portion of them. The sample has around 63,000 clones, about 95% seen once; the top ten hold around 1.2%. Sequenced sample: PBMCs. The source of these receptors is a woman aged 18 to 35 in good health and CMV-seronegative. Both conserved end residues are part of each CDR3. A D gene is named only where the DNA matches it firmly. The listing skips clone size in some rows; elsewhere it reads once, few, many or a size class.

cdr3_aa: CASSHRGDHPYEQYF
cdr3_nt: TGTGCCAGCAGCCACAGGGGGGACCACCCCTACGAGCAGTACTTC
clone_size: NA
j_call: TRBJ2-7
v_call: TRBV6-5
d_call: TRBD1

cdr3_aa: CASSISGGLPQYF
cdr3_nt: TGTGCCAGTAGTATCAGTGGCGGACTGCCCCAGTACTTC
clone_size: NA
j_call: TRBJ2-5
v_call: TRBV19
d_call: NA

cdr3_aa: CSVEVGGWRGYTF
cdr3_nt: TGCAGCGTTGAAGTCGGGGGGTGGCGTGGCTACACCTTC
clone_size: NA
j_call: TRBJ1-2
v_call: TRBV29-1
d_call: NA

cdr3_aa: CASSSLAGVGPGELFF
cdr3_nt: TGTGCCAGCAGCTCCCTAGCGGGAGTTGGCCCCGGGGAGCTGTTTTTT
clone_size: NA
j_call: TRBJ2-2
v_call: TRBV7-9
d_call: TRBD2

cdr3_aa: CASSLVPRGVTEAFF
cdr3_nt: TGTGCCAGCAGTTTAGTTCCCAGGGGAGTAACTGAAGCTTTCTTT
clone_size: NA
j_call: TRBJ1-1
v_call: TRBV27
d_call: NA

cdr3_aa: CASSTRWAGESYNEQFF
cdr3_nt: TGTGCCAGCAGCACCCGGTGGGCGGGAGAAAGCTACAATGAGCAGTTCTTC
clone_size: NA
j_call: TRBJ2-1
v_call: TRBV21-1
d_call: NA

cdr3_aa: CASSHTWDRDEAFF
cdr3_nt: TGCGCCAGCAGCCATACCTGGGACAGGGACGAAGCTTTCTTT
clone_size: NA
j_call: TRBJ1-1
v_call: TRBV5-1
d_call: TRBD1

cdr3_aa: CASRNWGGGTDTQYF
cdr3_nt: TGTGCCAGCAGGAACTGGGGCGGGGGTACAGATACGCAGTATTTT
clone_size: NA
j_call: TRBJ2-3
v_call: TRBV2
d_call: TRBD2

cdr3_aa: CASSQRASGRDTQYF
cdr3_nt: TGCGCCAGCAGTCAACGGGCTAGCGGGAGGGATACGCAGTATTTT
clone_size: NA
j_call: TRBJ2-3
v_call: TRBV23-1
d_call: TRBD2

cdr3_aa: CASSERARTSGTDTQYF
cdr3_nt: TGTGCCAGCAGTGAACGGGCCAGGACTAGCGGCACAGATACGCAGTATTTT
clone_size: once
j_call: TRBJ2-3
v_call: TRBV6-1
d_call: TRBD2

cdr3_aa: CASSTPGLVPHNEQFF
cdr3_nt: TGTGCCAGCAGCACCCCAGGACTAGTCCCACACAATGAGCAGTTCTTC
clone_size: NA
j_call: TRBJ2-1
v_call: TRBV13
d_call: TRBD2

cdr3_aa: CASSQSAVSSGNTIYF
cdr3_nt: TGCGCCAGCAGTCAATCGGCAGTATCCTCTGGAAACACCATATATTTT
clone_size: NA
j_call: TRBJ1-3
v_call: TRBV23-1
d_call: NA

cdr3_aa: CASSLDRRAYTF
cdr3_nt: TGTGCCAGCAGTTTGGACAGGCGGGCCTACACCTTC
clone_size: NA
j_call: TRBJ1-2
v_call: TRBV6-5
d_call: TRBD1

cdr3_aa: CASRKGLPPDTQYF
cdr3_nt: TGTGCCAGCAGGAAGGGACTCCCCCCAGATACGCAGTATTTT
clone_size: NA
j_call: TRBJ2-3
v_call: TRBV2
d_call: NA

cdr3_aa: CASSLVPAPPQGEQFF
cdr3_nt: TGTGCCAGCAGCTTAGTCCCGGCCCCACCCCAGGGTGAGCAGTTCTTC
clone_size: NA
j_call: TRBJ2-1
v_call: TRBV7-2
d_call: NA

cdr3_aa: CAISDTGQGTDTQYF
cdr3_nt: TGTGCCATCAGTGACACCGGACAGGGCACAGATACGCAGTATTTT
clone_size: NA
j_call: TRBJ2-3
v_call: TRBV10-3
d_call: TRBD1